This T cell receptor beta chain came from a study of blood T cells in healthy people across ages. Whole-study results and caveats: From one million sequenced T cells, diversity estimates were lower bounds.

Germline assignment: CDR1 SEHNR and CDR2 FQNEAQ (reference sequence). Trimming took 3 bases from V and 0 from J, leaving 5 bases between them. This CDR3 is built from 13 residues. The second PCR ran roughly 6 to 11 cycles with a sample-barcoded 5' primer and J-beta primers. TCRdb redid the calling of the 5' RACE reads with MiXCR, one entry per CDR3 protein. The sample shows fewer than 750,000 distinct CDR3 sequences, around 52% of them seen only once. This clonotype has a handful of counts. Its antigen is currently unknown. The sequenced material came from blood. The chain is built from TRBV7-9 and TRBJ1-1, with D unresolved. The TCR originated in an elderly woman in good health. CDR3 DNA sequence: TGTGCCAGCAGCTTGATGGTGAACACTGAAGCTTTCTTT. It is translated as CASSLMVNTEAFF. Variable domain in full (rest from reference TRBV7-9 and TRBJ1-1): DTGVSQNPRHKITKRGQNVTFRCDPISEHNRLYWYRQTLGQGPEFLTYFQNEAQLEKSRLLSDRFSAERPKGSFSTLEIQRTEQGDSAMYLCASSLMVNTEAFFGQGTRLTVV.